What follows are 14 T cell receptor beta chains derived from one specimen sequenced in a study of T-cell memory formation after mild COVID-19. One entry per CDR3 protein, called by TCRdb with MiXCR from the 5' RACE reads. Among a few hundred thousand distinct CDR3 sequences, about 16% were seen once, and the ten largest hold roughly 24%. Sequenced input: PBMCs or a T cell subset sorted from them (not recorded which). These receptors originate from a man younger than 30 who had mild COVID-19 (a few samples of this study predate the infection). Cell type and time point are not known.

The chain carries TRBV19 and TRBJ2-6, with TRBD1 identical over 8 bases. V dropped 6 bases and J dropped 4; count of bases not matched to a gene: 17. The CDR3 has 19 residues. CDR1 LNHDA and CDR2 SQIVND come from the germline V gene (reference sequence). The CDR3 protein is CASSPRQGNRGSGANVLTF. CDR3 sequence (DNA): TGTGCCAGTAGCCCGAGACAGGGGAATCGAGGTTCGGGGGCCAACGTCCTGACTTTC. Together with reference TRBV19 and TRBJ2-6, the CDR3 gives the full variable domain: DGGITQSPKYLFRKEGQNVTLSCEQNLNHDAMYWYRQDPGQGLRLIYYSQIVNDFQKGDIAEGYSVSREKKESFPLTVTSAQKNPTAFYLCASSPRQGNRGSGANVLTFGAGSRLTVL.

The chain recombines TRBV9 with TRBJ2-2; D is ambiguous. CDR1 is SGDLS, CDR2 YYNGEE, per germline. The CDR3 has 14 amino acids. V shed 2 bases and J shed 2 bases, with 7 bases lying between them. The CDR3 loop is CASSVTVNTGELFF. The CDR3 DNA reads TGTGCCAGCAGCGTGACGGTTAACACCGGGGAGCTGTTTTTT.

The chain is built from TRBV13 and TRBJ2-2, with a possible D match to TRBD2 (6 bases). Trimming removed 5 bases at V and 7 bases at J, with 14 bases between. This CDR3 is 14 amino acids long. The germline gives CDR1 PRHDT, CDR2 FYEKMQ (reference sequence). The DNA of the CDR3 is TGTGCCAGCAGCCCGGAGGGGCGCGGCGGGGAGCTGTTTTTT. Amino acid sequence: CASSPEGRGGELFF. The variable domain in full, with the rest retrieved from reference TRBV13 and TRBJ2-2, is AAGVIQSPRHLIKEKRETATLKCYPIPRHDTVYWYQQGPGQDPQFLISFYEKMQSDKGSIPDRFSAQQFSDYHSELNMSSLELGDSALYFCASSPEGRGGELFFGEGSRLTVL.

V and J are TRBV6-5 and TRBJ2-3; D is tentatively TRBD1 or TRBD2 (6 bases each). Trimming stripped 0 bases from V and 2 bases from J, with 12 bases between. From germline, CDR1 is MNHEY and CDR2 SVGAGI. This CDR3 spans 16 amino acids. As DNA, the CDR3 is TGTGCCAGCAGTTACTCCGGGGGCAGTAACACAGATACGCAGTATTTT. Protein product: CASSYSGGSNTDTQYF.

This clonotype occurred a few times. The chain joins TRBV18 to TRBJ2-5, with TRBD2 matching over 13 bases. This CDR3 has 16 residues. V trimming: 3 bases; J trimming: 5 bases; junction bases outside the gene matches: 6. In germline, CDR1 is KGHSH, CDR2 LQKENI. CDR3 DNA sequence: TGTGCCAGCTCACCCGGACTAGCGGGGGTGTTGGAGACCCAGTACTTC. Amino acid sequence: CASSPGLAGVLETQYF. Using reference TRBV18 and TRBJ2-5 for the parts outside the CDR3, the full variable domain is NAGVMQNPRHLVRRRGQEARLRCSPMKGHSHVYWYRQLPEEGLKFMVYLQKENIIDESGMPKERFSAEFPKEGPSILRIQQVVRGDSAAYFCASSPGLAGVLETQYFGPGTRLLVL.

This clonotype was seen at least ten times. The chain couples TRBV29-1 to TRBJ2-3, with D uncertain. The germline CDR1 and CDR2 sequences are SQVTM and ANQGSEA. V shed 6 bases and J shed 5 bases, with 18 bases lying between them. This CDR3 has 14 amino acids. The CDR3 loop is CSVALSVDGDTQYF. CDR3 coding DNA: TGCAGCGTCGCCCTCTCTGTGGACGGAGATACGCAGTATTTT.

This clonotype was detected once. The chain combines TRBV6-6 with TRBJ1-5; D is perhaps TRBD1 (5 bases). The V end was cut by 2 bases, the J end by 2 bases, with 16 bases between. In germline, CDR1 is MNHNY, CDR2 SVGAGI (reference sequence). There are 17 residues in the CDR3. The DNA for the CDR3 is TGTGCCAGCAGTTACCGTCAGGGTCTTATCGGCAATCAGCCCCAGCATTTT. It translates to CASSYRQGLIGNQPQHF.

The table lists this clonotype with a few counts. The CDR3 nucleotides are TGTGCCAGCAGCCTGAGCGCTCACACAGATACGCAGTATTTT. Protein product: CASSLSAHTDTQYF. V is TRBV7-3 and J is TRBJ2-3; D not resolved. This CDR3 is built from 14 residues. The germline gives CDR1 SGHTA, CDR2 FQGTGA. Trimming stripped 5 bases from V and 2 bases from J, with 11 bases between.

V is TRBV5-1 and J is TRBJ2-3, with D unclear. This CDR3 has 13 residues. V gave up 0 bases and J gave up 6 bases, with 8 bases separating them. Germline V gives CDR1 SGHRS, CDR2 YFSETQ. The CDR3 loop is CASSLDVGDTQYF. The CDR3 bases are TGCGCCAGCAGCTTGGACGTGGGGGATACGCAGTATTTT.

This clonotype has ten or more counts. A junction boundary mismatches the germline segment, possibly from a read error. This chain uses TRBV4-1 with TRBJ1-1, with D possibly being TRBD1 (5 bases). The V gene's germline CDR1 is MGHRA and CDR2 YSYEKL. CDR3 length: 14 amino acids. The CDR3 loop reads CASSQGGVGTEAFF. DNA for the CDR3: TGTGCCAGCAGCCAAGGAGGGGTGGGGACTGAAGCTTTCTTT.

This clonotype was seen a few times. The chain recombines TRBV18 with TRBJ2-1, with a tentative D call TRBD2 (6 bases). The CDR3 runs to 14 residues. The V end was cut by 3 bases, the J end by 5 bases, with 11 bases between. Germline CDR1 is KGHSH and CDR2 is LQKENI. The CDR3 is CASSPSGLDNEQFF. CDR3 bases: TGTGCCAGCTCACCTTCGGGACTCGACAATGAGCAGTTCTTC.

This clonotype was observed a handful of times. This chain joins TRBV4-1 and TRBJ2-1, with 9 bases that match TRBD1. CDR3 size: 15 residues. With V trimmed by 4 bases and J by 5 bases, 6 bases remained unmatched. Germline V gene sequence: CDR1 MGHRA, CDR2 YSYEKL. The CDR3 loop reads CASSRPGQGNNEQFF. The CDR3 nucleotides are TGCGCCAGCAGCCGTCCGGGACAGGGAAACAATGAGCAGTTCTTC.

This chain connects TRBV20-1 to TRBJ2-1, with D possibly matching TRBD1 (5 bases). Per the germline V gene, CDR1 is DFQATT and CDR2 is SNEGSKA (reference sequence). Trimming cost V 1 base and J 3 bases, with 7 bases left between them. The CDR3 is 13 amino acids. The CDR3: CSARVRDYNEQFF. The DNA of the CDR3 is TGCAGTGCTAGAGTCAGGGACTACAATGAGCAGTTCTTC.

J is TRBJ1-1 and V is TRBV7-2; possible D gene TRBD1, 5 bases. Germline V CDR1 and CDR2: SGHTA, FQGNSA. Trimming removed 3 bases from V and 1 base from J, with 15 bases in between. The CDR3 is made up of 16 amino acids. CDR3 loop: CASSFQIGRGNTEAFF. DNA for the CDR3: TGTGCCAGCAGCTTTCAAATTGGGAGGGGGAACACTGAAGCTTTCTTT.